This T cell receptor (beta chain) emerged from a study of blood T cell repertoires in COVID-19. With 5 bases removed from V and 8 bases from J, the gap between germline ends came to 15 bases. The CDR3 runs to 14 residues. CDR1 and CDR2 (germline): SGHVS, FNYEAQ. Only in-frame clones appear in the TCRdb table, and some are missing; sequencing was by immunoSEQ multiplex PCR. The repertoire holds 150,000 to 200,000 clones, approximately 80% seen once, with 10% to 15% in the top ten. The chain uses TRBV7-6 and TRBJ1-4; D may be TRBD1 (6 bases). The origin of this receptor is a woman aged 55-69 years who had recovered from COVID-19. Sequences were obtained from PBMCs or T cells enriched from blood (not recorded which). In nucleotides, the CDR3 is TGTGCCAGCAGCCCTCCCGGGACAACCGAAAAACTGTTTTTT. Translation gives CASSPPGTTEKLFF.